This TCR beta chain appears in the sequencing data of a study of yellow fever vaccine responses in identical twins. Study observations and caveats: Reported findings indicate that twins' vaccine T cell responses seemed partially convergent, partially personalized.

Trimming cost V 6 bases and J 2 bases, with 11 bases left between them. Germline loops: CDR1 KGHSH, CDR2 LQKENI. The CDR3 totals 14 residues. TCRdb reanalysed the RT-PCR reads using MiXCR and keeps one entry per CDR3 protein. This sample has about 3,000 distinct CDR3 sequences; about 85% occur once, and the top ten carry approximately 2.2%. On this clonotype itself: Its antigen is as yet unknown.

This receptor was taken from a woman aged 18-35 years who received the yellow fever vaccine. The rearrangement joins TRBV18 to TRBJ1-5; perhaps TRBD1 as D (6 bases). The source was T cells from blood (PBMCs), unsorted or a sorted subset (not recorded which), collected before or after yellow fever vaccination (not recorded which). The CDR3 protein is CASSPGVGNQPQHF. DNA of the CDR3: TGTGCCAGCTCCCCAGGGGTCGGCAATCAGCCCCAGCATTTT.